The entry below gives a single T cell receptor beta chain sequence along with its context. Its antigen remains unknown. With 7 bases removed from V and 11 bases from J, the gap between germline ends came to 18 bases. The CDR3 is 14 residues long. CDR1 and CDR2 (germline): SNHLY, FYNNEI. This entry belongs to a study of cytomegalovirus exposure and HLA in healthy donors. Vbeta (60) and Jbeta (13) primers were used in the PCR. Sequenced by immunoSEQ multiplex PCR; TCRdb stores in-frame clones only, minus some. The sample holds roughly 160,000 clones, approximately 80% seen once. Study-wide points: There were several of the most significant clusters that appeared linked to common viral pathogens in a later analysis. Associated with cytomegalovirus, according to the listing, were some 180 TCR beta chains. Later findings reportedly placed an Asian-associated ancestry cluster below the roughly 690-donor mean for N-insertions. A later analysis linked 16,951 TCR beta sequences to HLA alleles at 0.05 false discovery rate.

The genes are TRBV2 and TRBJ1-6; D is ambiguous. The sequence came from a woman in her 30s in good health and CMV-seronegative. Sequenced sample: PBMCs. As DNA, the CDR3 is TGTGCCAGCAATCAAGGACTAGGCCGGACACCCCTCCACTTT. It specifies CASNQGLGRTPLHF.